The T cell receptor beta chain described here comes from a study of early T cells in non-severe SARS-CoV-2 infection. Study-level points and caveats: VDJdb matching, biased toward anti-spike CD8 responses, missed private and CD4 specificities.

In germline, CDR1 is GTSNPN, CDR2 SVGIG (reference sequence). The CDR3 totals 16 residues. V dropped 3 bases and J dropped 2 bases, with 20 bases sitting between them. TCRdb reanalysed the 5' RACE reads using MiXCR and keeps one entry per CDR3 protein. Altogether 45,000 to 55,000 distinct CDR3 sequences are present, approximately 13% being singletons, with the ten largest covering about 9.4%. This clonotype was seen repeatedly, ten times or more. Its antigen is still unknown. The receptor comes from an adult who was a healthcare worker with PCR-confirmed SARS-CoV-2 infection or an uninfected control (not recorded which). V gene TRBV30 combines with J gene TRBJ2-7; D is perhaps TRBD2 (5 bases). Material: whole blood. For the CDR3, the DNA is TGTGCCTGGAGCCTAGGCTTGCTAGCCGGGGCCTACGAGCAGTACTTC. Translated, it gives CAWSLGLLAGAYEQYF.